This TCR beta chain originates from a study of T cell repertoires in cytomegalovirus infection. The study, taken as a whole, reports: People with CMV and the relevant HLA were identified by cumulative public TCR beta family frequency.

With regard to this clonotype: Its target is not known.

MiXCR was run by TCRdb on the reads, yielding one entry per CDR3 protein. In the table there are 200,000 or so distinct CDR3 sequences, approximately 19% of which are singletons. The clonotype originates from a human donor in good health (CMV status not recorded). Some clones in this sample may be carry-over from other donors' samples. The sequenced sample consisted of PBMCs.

CDR3 sequence reads: CASSAGSYSNQPQHF. CDR3 nucleotide sequence: TGTGCCAGCAGTGCCGGCAGTTATAGCAATCAGCCCCAGCATTTT. The rearrangement links TRBV28 to TRBJ1-5; no clear D gene. This CDR3 is 15 amino acids long. The V and J ends lost 5 bases and 0 bases respectively, with 11 bases between them. Per germline, CDR1 MDHEN and CDR2 SYDVKM. The entire variable domain, with the rest obtained from reference TRBV28 and TRBJ1-5, is as follows: DVKVTQSSRYLVKRTGEKVFLECVQDMDHENMFWYRQDPGLGLRLIYFSYDVKMKEKGDIPEGYSVSREKKERFSLILESASTNQTSMYLCASSAGSYSNQPQHFGDGTRLSIL.